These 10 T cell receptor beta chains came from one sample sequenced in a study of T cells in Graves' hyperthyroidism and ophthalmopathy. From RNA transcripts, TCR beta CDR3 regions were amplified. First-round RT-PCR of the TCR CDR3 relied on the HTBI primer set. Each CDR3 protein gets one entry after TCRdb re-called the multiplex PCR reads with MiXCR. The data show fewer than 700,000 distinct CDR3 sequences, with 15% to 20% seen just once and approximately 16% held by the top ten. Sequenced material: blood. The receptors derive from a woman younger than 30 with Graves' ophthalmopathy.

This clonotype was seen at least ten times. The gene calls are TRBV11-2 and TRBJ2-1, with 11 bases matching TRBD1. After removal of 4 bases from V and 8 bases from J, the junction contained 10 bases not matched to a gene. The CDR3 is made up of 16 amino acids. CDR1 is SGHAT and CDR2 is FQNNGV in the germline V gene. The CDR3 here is CASSSFRDRGEDEQFF. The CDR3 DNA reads TGTGCCAGCAGCTCTTTCCGGGACAGGGGGGAGGATGAGCAGTTCTTC.

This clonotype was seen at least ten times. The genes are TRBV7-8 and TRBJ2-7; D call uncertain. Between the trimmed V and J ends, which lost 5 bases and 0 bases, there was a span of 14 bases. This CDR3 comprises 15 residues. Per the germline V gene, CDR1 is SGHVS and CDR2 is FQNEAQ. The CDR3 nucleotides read TGTGCCAGCAGCCCATTGACATTTATCTCCTACGAGCAGTACTTC. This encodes CASSPLTFISYEQYF. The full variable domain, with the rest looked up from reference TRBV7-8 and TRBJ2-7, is GAGVSQSPRYKVAKRGQDVALRCDPISGHVSLFWYQQALGQGPEFLTYFQNEAQLDKSGLPSDRFFAERPEGSVSTLKIQRTQQEDSAVYLCASSPLTFISYEQYFGPGTRLTVT.

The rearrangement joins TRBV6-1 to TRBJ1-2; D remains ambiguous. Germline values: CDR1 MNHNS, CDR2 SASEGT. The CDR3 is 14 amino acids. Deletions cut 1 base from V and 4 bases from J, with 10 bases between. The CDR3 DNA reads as TGTGCCAGCAGTGAAGAAAGTCAGAGCTATGGCTACACCTTC. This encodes CASSEESQSYGYTF.

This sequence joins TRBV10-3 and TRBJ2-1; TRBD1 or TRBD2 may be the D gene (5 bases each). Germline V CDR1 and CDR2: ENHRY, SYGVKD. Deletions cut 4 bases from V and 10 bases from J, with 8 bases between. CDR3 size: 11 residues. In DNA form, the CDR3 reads TGTGCCATCAGTGTCGGGACCGAGCAGTTCTTC. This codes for CAISVGTEQFF.

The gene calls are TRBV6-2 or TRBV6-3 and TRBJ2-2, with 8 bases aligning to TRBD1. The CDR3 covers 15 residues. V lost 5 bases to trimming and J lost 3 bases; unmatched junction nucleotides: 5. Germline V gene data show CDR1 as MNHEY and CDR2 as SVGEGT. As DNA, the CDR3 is TGTGCCAGCAGTATCGGGACAGGAGACACCGGGGAGCTGTTTTTT. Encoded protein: CASSIGTGDTGELFF.

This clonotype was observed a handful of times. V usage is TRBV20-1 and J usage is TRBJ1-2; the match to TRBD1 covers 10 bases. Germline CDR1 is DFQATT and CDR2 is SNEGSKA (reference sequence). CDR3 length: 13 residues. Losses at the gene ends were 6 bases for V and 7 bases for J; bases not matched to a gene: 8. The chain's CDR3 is CSAAGQGGLGYTF. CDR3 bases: TGCAGTGCGGCCGGACAGGGGGGACTTGGCTACACCTTC.

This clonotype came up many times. The CDR3 reads CASRGRGDNEQFF. For the CDR3, the DNA is TGTGCCAGCAGGGGCCGAGGAGACAATGAGCAGTTCTTC. V is TRBV11-3 and J is TRBJ2-1, with unresolved D. Germline CDR1 and CDR2: SGHNT and YENEEA. CDR3 length: 13 residues. Trimming removed 6 bases from V and 5 bases from J, with 11 bases in between.

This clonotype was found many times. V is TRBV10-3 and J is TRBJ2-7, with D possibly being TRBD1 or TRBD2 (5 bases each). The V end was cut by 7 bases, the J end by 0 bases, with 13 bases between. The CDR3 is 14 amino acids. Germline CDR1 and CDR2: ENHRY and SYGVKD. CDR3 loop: CAITGHESSYEQYF. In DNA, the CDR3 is TGTGCCATCACGGGGCACGAGAGCTCCTACGAGCAGTACTTC.

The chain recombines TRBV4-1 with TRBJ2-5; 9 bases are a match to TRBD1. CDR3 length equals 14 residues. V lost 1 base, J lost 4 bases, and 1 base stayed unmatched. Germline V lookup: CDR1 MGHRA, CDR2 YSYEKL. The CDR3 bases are TGCGCCAGCAGCCAAGGGGACAGGGCAGAGACCCAGTACTTC. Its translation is CASSQGDRAETQYF.

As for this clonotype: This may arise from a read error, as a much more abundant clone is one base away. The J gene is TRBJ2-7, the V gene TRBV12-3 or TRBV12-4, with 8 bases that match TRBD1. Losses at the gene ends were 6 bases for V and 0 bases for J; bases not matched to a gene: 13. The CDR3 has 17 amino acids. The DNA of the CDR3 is TGTGCCAGCAGCCCAACCCGACAGGGGCCTTCCTCCTACGAGCAGTACTTC. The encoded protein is CASSPTRQGPSSYEQYF.